This is a list of T cell receptor beta chains from one sample in a study of CD8+CD57+ T cells in acquired aplastic anemia. TCRdb analysed the reads with MiXCR anew, one entry per CDR3 protein. The sample has under 200,000 distinct CDR3 sequences; around 45% are singletons. Sequenced sample: sorted CD4+, CD8+, or CD8+CD57+ T cells (not recorded which) from PBMCs. These receptors came from a human donor with aplastic anemia. Both conserved end residues are part of each CDR3. Fields, in order: clone size, J gene, V gene, D gene, CDR3 protein, CDR3 DNA. D genes are given only for firm matches. Size tells how often a clone was seen (once, few, many) or the class of an expanded clone, and some rows leave it out.

clone size: NA; J gene: TRBJ1-5; V gene: TRBV6-2/TRBV6-3; D gene: TRBD1; CDR3 protein: CASSHQGQKVNQPQHF; CDR3 DNA: TGTGCCAGCAGTCACCAGGGACAGAAGGTCAATCAGCCCCAGCATTTT
clone size: many; J gene: TRBJ2-1; V gene: TRBV4-1; D gene: TRBD1; CDR3 protein: CASSQPDRGNEQFF; CDR3 DNA: TGCGCCAGCAGCCAACCGGACAGGGGGAATGAGCAGTTCTTC
clone size: NA; J gene: TRBJ2-7; V gene: TRBV5-1; D gene: NA; CDR3 protein: CASSLEGGLHEQYF; CDR3 DNA: TGCGCCAGCAGCTTGGAAGGGGGGCTACACGAGCAGTACTTC
clone size: once; J gene: TRBJ2-7; V gene: TRBV15; D gene: TRBD1; CDR3 protein: CVTSRDSPYEQYF; CDR3 DNA: TGTGTCACCAGCAGGGACAGCCCCTACGAGCAGTACTTC
clone size: once; J gene: TRBJ1-6; V gene: TRBV25-1; D gene: TRBD1; CDR3 protein: CASSTGTGINSPPHF; CDR3 DNA: TGTGCCAGCAGTACCGGGACAGGGATAAATTCACCCCCCCACTTT
clone size: NA; J gene: TRBJ1-1; V gene: TRBV7-9; D gene: NA; CDR3 protein: CASSLGGGSTEAFF; CDR3 DNA: TGTGCCAGCAGCTTAGGCGGGGGGTCTACTGAAGCTTTCTTT
clone size: many; J gene: TRBJ1-1; V gene: TRBV20-1; D gene: NA; CDR3 protein: CSAEEVNKNTEAFF; CDR3 DNA: TGCAGTGCTGAAGAGGTGAACAAGAACACTGAAGCTTTCTTT
clone size: once; J gene: TRBJ2-1; V gene: TRBV20-1; D gene: TRBD1; CDR3 protein: CSAPLWDSYNEQFF; CDR3 DNA: TGCAGTGCTCCACTATGGGACAGCTACAATGAGCAGTTCTTC
clone size: NA; J gene: TRBJ2-7; V gene: TRBV27; D gene: NA; CDR3 protein: CASSGAASYEQYF; CDR3 DNA: TGTGCCAGCAGTGGGGCGGCCTCCTACGAGCAGTACTTC
clone size: many; J gene: TRBJ2-1; V gene: TRBV20-1; D gene: NA; CDR3 protein: CSASQNEQFF; CDR3 DNA: TGCAGTGCTAGTCAGAATGAGCAGTTCTTC
clone size: many; J gene: TRBJ1-5; V gene: TRBV7-8; D gene: NA; CDR3 protein: CASSQTEGLHQPQHF; CDR3 DNA: TGTGCCAGCAGCCAAACGGAGGGACTTCATCAGCCCCAGCATTTT
clone size: many; J gene: TRBJ2-2; V gene: TRBV12-3/TRBV12-4; D gene: TRBD1; CDR3 protein: CASGQGVYTGELFF; CDR3 DNA: TGTGCCAGCGGACAGGGGGTTTACACCGGGGAGCTGTTTTTT
clone size: NA; J gene: TRBJ2-7; V gene: TRBV5-1; D gene: TRBD1; CDR3 protein: CASSIGQGDYEQYF; CDR3 DNA: TGCGCCAGCAGCATCGGACAGGGCGACTACGAGCAGTACTTC
clone size: NA; J gene: TRBJ2-5; V gene: TRBV19; D gene: NA; CDR3 protein: CASSIRRGSLQETQYF; CDR3 DNA: TGTGCCAGTAGTATTCGGAGGGGCTCTCTACAAGAGACCCAGTACTTC
clone size: NA; J gene: TRBJ2-1; V gene: TRBV7-6; D gene: NA; CDR3 protein: CASSPAPGPEQFF; CDR3 DNA: TGTGCCAGCAGCCCGGCTCCCGGGCCTGAGCAGTTCTTC
clone size: NA; J gene: TRBJ1-2; V gene: TRBV25-1; D gene: NA; CDR3 protein: CASSEYWTNNGYTF; CDR3 DNA: TGTGCCAGCAGTGAATATTGGACAAATAATGGCTACACCTTC
clone size: many; J gene: TRBJ1-1; V gene: TRBV12-5; D gene: NA; CDR3 protein: CASGLVTSGDTEAFF; CDR3 DNA: TGTGCTAGTGGTTTGGTAACTTCAGGGGACACTGAAGCTTTCTTT
clone size: NA; J gene: TRBJ2-3; V gene: TRBV2; D gene: NA; CDR3 protein: CASRQGHAKVTQYF; CDR3 DNA: TGTGCCAGCAGGCAGGGACATGCTAAAGTTACGCAGTATTTT
clone size: once; J gene: TRBJ1-2; V gene: TRBV7-9; D gene: NA; CDR3 protein: CAGSAPEQGNSGYTF; CDR3 DNA: TGTGCCGGCAGCGCTCCGGAACAGGGAAACTCTGGCTACACCTTC
clone size: NA; J gene: TRBJ1-5; V gene: TRBV29-1; D gene: TRBD1; CDR3 protein: CSVADPGQGGQPQHF; CDR3 DNA: TGCAGCGTTGCAGACCCGGGACAGGGTGGGCAGCCCCAGCATTTT
clone size: NA; J gene: TRBJ2-7; V gene: TRBV7-9; D gene: NA; CDR3 protein: CASRWGEQHF; CDR3 DNA: TGTGCCAGCAGGTGGGGAGAGCAGCACTTC
clone size: NA; J gene: TRBJ1-6; V gene: TRBV20-1; D gene: NA; CDR3 protein: CSARVSPRTDNSPLHF; CDR3 DNA: TGCAGTGCTAGAGTTAGTCCCCGGACAGATAATTCACCCCTCCACTTT
clone size: NA; J gene: TRBJ2-1; V gene: TRBV15; D gene: NA; CDR3 protein: CATSRVGAIAYNEQFF; CDR3 DNA: TGTGCCACCAGCAGAGTTGGCGCTATCGCCTACAATGAGCAGTTCTTC
clone size: once; J gene: TRBJ2-1; V gene: TRBV25-1; D gene: NA; CDR3 protein: CASSDISSGQVYNEQFF; CDR3 DNA: TGTGCCAGCAGTGACATCTCTAGCGGACAGGTCTACAATGAGCAGTTCTTC
clone size: NA; J gene: TRBJ2-7; V gene: TRBV19; D gene: NA; CDR3 protein: CASSPGVAEQYF; CDR3 DNA: TGTGCCAGTAGTCCAGGGGTTGCCGAGCAGTACTTC
clone size: NA; J gene: TRBJ1-6; V gene: TRBV28; D gene: NA; CDR3 protein: CASSLEAGNYNSPLHF; CDR3 DNA: TGTGCCAGCAGTTTAGAAGCAGGGAACTATAATTCACCCCTCCACTTT
clone size: many; J gene: TRBJ2-3; V gene: TRBV5-1; D gene: NA; CDR3 protein: CATTLGGTDTQYF; CDR3 DNA: TGCGCCACCACCTTGGGGGGCACAGATACGCAGTATTTT
clone size: NA; J gene: TRBJ1-1; V gene: TRBV7-2; D gene: NA; CDR3 protein: CASSLPGTPGAFF; CDR3 DNA: TGTGCCAGCAGCTTGCCGGGGACGCCAGGGGCTTTCTTT
clone size: many; J gene: TRBJ2-3; V gene: TRBV10-1; D gene: TRBD2; CDR3 protein: CASSESSGRANTDTQYF; CDR3 DNA: TGCGCCAGCAGTGAGTCTAGCGGGAGGGCCAATACAGATACGCAGTATTTT
clone size: many; J gene: TRBJ2-7; V gene: TRBV24-1; D gene: TRBD1; CDR3 protein: CATSDPGTGDNEQYF; CDR3 DNA: TGTGCCACCAGTGATCCCGGGACAGGGGACAACGAGCAGTACTTC
clone size: NA; J gene: TRBJ2-5; V gene: TRBV10-3; D gene: NA; CDR3 protein: CAIRGPPQETQYF; CDR3 DNA: TGTGCCATCAGGGGACCGCCCCAAGAGACCCAGTACTTC
clone size: many; J gene: TRBJ1-2; V gene: TRBV2; D gene: NA; CDR3 protein: CASSVQMNYGYTF; CDR3 DNA: TGTGCCAGCAGTGTTCAGATGAACTATGGCTACACCTTC
clone size: NA; J gene: TRBJ2-3; V gene: TRBV10-3; D gene: TRBD2; CDR3 protein: CAISESKGLAHSTDTQYF; CDR3 DNA: TGTGCCATCAGTGAGTCGAAGGGACTAGCGCATAGCACAGATACGCAGTATTTT
clone size: NA; J gene: TRBJ2-7; V gene: TRBV10-2; D gene: NA; CDR3 protein: CASTRKSGTPTYEQYF; CDR3 DNA: TGCGCCAGCACCAGAAAATCCGGGACACCCACCTACGAGCAGTACTTC
clone size: NA; J gene: TRBJ1-2; V gene: TRBV5-1; D gene: NA; CDR3 protein: CASSPLGFDYGYTF; CDR3 DNA: TGCGCCAGCAGCCCTCTAGGGTTCGACTATGGCTACACCTTC
clone size: many; J gene: TRBJ2-7; V gene: TRBV13; D gene: NA; CDR3 protein: CASSPRRQSYEQYF; CDR3 DNA: TGTGCCAGCAGCCCAAGAAGACAGAGTTACGAGCAGTACTTC